Given below is one T cell receptor (beta chain) in context. Its cognate antigen is unknown. CD4+ T cells specific for antigen were expanded with viral peptide pools by the ViraFEST assay before sequencing. The culture ran for 10 days, and then CD4+ T cells were isolated. Nobody among the vaccine recipients had prior SARS-CoV-2 infection (nucleocapsid antibodies were negative). The germline gives CDR1 SGHRS, CDR2 YFSETQ. V was trimmed by 3 bases and J by 5 bases, leaving 14 bases between them. The length of the CDR3 is 14 residues. Some clones are missing from TCRdb's copy, which holds only in-frame ones; the method was immunoSEQ multiplex PCR. The sample includes just under 45,000 clones, around 81% of them seen just once. This specimen comes from a study of vaccination effects on CD4 cells after COVID-19. Study-level findings and limits: At late timepoints after vaccination, vaccine- and infection-induced clones shrank markedly.

The sequences come from CD4+ T cells from PBMCs cultured with SARS-CoV-2 spike peptides, collected before COVID-19 vaccination. This sequence joins TRBV5-1 and TRBJ2-5; the D is unclear. The TCR was taken from a human donor who received a COVID-19 vaccine. The DNA of the CDR3 is TGCGCCAGCAGCTGGGATAGGGTTATGGAGACCCAGTACTTC. As protein: CASSWDRVMETQYF.